The text below deals with one TCR beta chain. What it binds is unknown. This specimen comes from a study of memory CD4+ T cells and cytomegalovirus serostatus. Study results and limitations: CD4+ memory repertoires contained about 40% of the roughly 150 reported CMV TCRbeta sequences.

In the study's own analysis: Out-of-frame sequences were removed, leaving 2 million to 2.5 million distinct TCRbeta sequences. The table came from immunoSEQ multiplex PCR; TCRdb's copy has only in-frame clones and leaves some out. V, J and clone size reflect that table, while D and trimming were determined from the DNA. The sample comprises tens of thousands of clones, about 80% of which are singletons, and roughly 0.4% rests with the top ten. The sort gate was single viable CD3+CD4+CD8-CD45RO+ cells for memory CD4+ T cells. Serum IgG to CMV pp150, pp28, p38 and p52 defined serostatus. After thawing, CD4+ T cells were positively selected. V lost 8 bases and J lost 1, with 12 bases in between. Per germline, CDR1 MRHNA and CDR2 SNTAGT. The CDR3 is 15 residues long.

The chain uses TRBV6-4 and TRBJ1-6, with unresolved D. Sequenced sample: memory CD4+ T cells from blood. The receptor comes from an adult in good health and CMV-seronegative. The CDR3 is CASSSDSSYNSPLHF. CDR3 in DNA: TGTGCCAGCTCTTCGGATTCATCCTATAATTCACCCCTCCACTTT.